The 5 T cell receptor beta chains presented below share a single source sample, sequenced in a study of blood T cell repertoires in COVID-19 (dated by TCRdb to the early 2020s). The library was prepared using the immunoSEQ multiplex PCR assay. Here the immuneACCESS table is served through TCRdb, limited to in-frame sequences with V and J called. Missing clones are a known gap in these copies; in checked studies unresolved V genes cover under half, and the rest lacks a known reason. The sample table records 200,000 to 250,000 clones; about 90% of these occur just once. Together, the top ten hold under 2.5% of the sample. The sample comprised peripheral blood. These receptors were taken from a man aged 35 to 55 with active or convalescent COVID-19.

The genes are TRBV18 and TRBJ1-1, with a weak D call TRBD1 (5 bases). The germline V gene encodes CDR1 KGHSH and CDR2 LQKENI. V lost 2 bases and J lost 6, with 16 bases in between. The CDR3 covers 15 residues. CDR3 DNA sequence: TGTGCCAGCTCACCAAACACGCGGGGGGGATCTGAAGCTTTCTTT. Its translation: CASSPNTRGGSEAFF.

The rearrangement joins TRBV19 to TRBJ2-2; weak D call: TRBD2 (7 bases). Deletions cut 7 bases from V and 2 bases from J, with 17 bases between. The CDR3 is 16 residues long. Germline CDR1 and CDR2: LNHDA and SQIVND (reference sequence). The CDR3 here is CASTPFRGANTGELFF. The DNA for the CDR3 is TGTGCCAGTACCCCATTTCGGGGGGCTAACACCGGGGAGCTGTTTTTT.

The CDR3 nucleotides are TGTGCCAGCAGTCTCGGCGGGCGAGTGCAGTACTTC. Translating it yields CASSLGGRVQYF. The genes are TRBV5-6 and TRBJ2-7, with a possible D match to TRBD2 (5 bases). V lost 5 bases to trimming and J lost 9 bases, with 15 bases between them. The CDR3 spans 12 residues. Germline CDR1 is SGHDT and CDR2 is YYEEEE.

The chain carries TRBV30 and TRBJ2-3, with D uncertain. The germline V gene has CDR1 GTSNPN and CDR2 SVGIG (reference sequence). Trimming removed 3 bases from V and 2 bases from J, with 9 bases in between. The CDR3 sequence is 13 residues long. The CDR3 sequence is CAWSHMNTDTQYF. CDR3 DNA sequence: TGTGCCTGGAGCCACATGAACACAGATACGCAGTATTTT.

The rearrangement links TRBV28 to TRBJ2-2, with TRBD2 as a possible D gene (6 bases). This CDR3 spans 15 amino acids. V lost 2 bases to trimming and J lost 0 bases, with 7 bases between them. Germline CDR1 and CDR2: MDHEN and SYDVKM. CDR3 nucleotides: TGTGCCAGCAGTTTAGCGGGATCGAACACCGGGGAGCTGTTTTTT. The encoded protein is CASSLAGSNTGELFF.